The rows below give T cell receptor beta chains drawn from one sample of a study of blood T cell repertoires in COVID-19. Repertoires were generated with immunoSEQ multiplex PCR, while TCRdb's copy carries only in-frame clones and drops some. The sample lists under 60,000 clones, 83% occurring once. The specimen was peripheral blood. Every receptor here comes from a human donor in a cohort sampled during active COVID-19. Both conserved end residues are part of each CDR3. A D gene is named only where the DNA matches it firmly. Where a row states a size, it is once, few, many or the class of an expanded clone; other rows omit it.

.	TRBV24-1	TRBJ2-2	.	TGTGCCACCAGTGACCCGACAAGGCAGGGCGCCGGGGAGCTGTTTTTT	CATSDPTRQGAGELFF
TRBD2	TRBV3-1/TRBV3-2	TRBJ2-7	.	TGTGCCAGCGGACAACTAGCGGGGTACGAGCAGTACTTC	CASGQLAGYEQYF
TRBD2	TRBV5-1	TRBJ2-2	once	TGCGCCAGCAGAGGGACTAGCGGGGTCCTAGGCGGGGAGCTGTTTTTT	CASRGTSGVLGGELFF
.	TRBV7-7	TRBJ2-3	.	TGTGCCAGCAGCTCCGGTCAGGGGAGGGGCACAGATACGCAGTATTTT	CASSSGQGRGTDTQYF
TRBD1	TRBV4-3	TRBJ1-2	.	TGCGCCAGCAGCCAAGTAAGGGGGACAGGAGCGCCCTACACCTTC	CASSQVRGTGAPYTF
.	TRBV3-1/TRBV3-2	TRBJ2-2	.	TGTGCCAGCAGCCAAGGGGGCGGGGTTTCCACCGGGGAGCTGTTTTTT	CASSQGGGVSTGELFF
TRBD1	TRBV7-2	TRBJ1-1	.	TGTGCCAGCAGGGACCGGGACAGGGGGGGCAACACTGAAGCTTTCTTT	CASRDRDRGGNTEAFF
TRBD1	TRBV27	TRBJ1-1	.	TGTGCCAGCAGTTTCCTTAGACAGGGGGCTTCTGAAGCTTTCTTT	CASSFLRQGASEAFF
.	TRBV28	TRBJ2-7	.	TGTGCCAGCACCCCTCAGGCAACTTACGAGCAGTACTTC	CASTPQATYEQYF
TRBD1	TRBV7-9	TRBJ1-3	once	TGTGCCAGCAGCTTAGCTGGGCCCAACAGGGGGCGTACTGGAAACACCATATATTTT	CASSLAGPNRGRTGNTIYF
.	TRBV9	TRBJ1-6	.	TGTGCCAGCAGCGTAGGAGGGAGAGCAAGCCAATTTTCACCCCTCCACTTT	CASSVGGRASQFSPLHF
TRBD2	TRBV3-1/TRBV3-2	TRBJ2-7	.	TGTGCCAGCAGCCAAACCTCGGGGGGTAACGAGCAGTACTTC	CASSQTSGGNEQYF
TRBD1	TRBV6-5	TRBJ1-1	.	TGTGCCAGCACAATAGACAGGGCGAACACTGAAGCTTTCTTT	CASTIDRANTEAFF
.	TRBV18	TRBJ2-5	once	TGTGCCAGCTCTGCGGGGGCAGGTCTCCAAGAGACCCAGTACTTC	CASSAGAGLQETQYF
.	TRBV19	TRBJ2-2	.	TGTGCCAGTAGTATTAGGGGGTACACCGGGGAGCTGTTTTTT	CASSIRGYTGELFF
.	TRBV3-1/TRBV3-2	TRBJ2-3	.	TGTGCCAGCAGCCAATGGCTAGCGCACACAGATACGCAGTATTTT	CASSQWLAHTDTQYF
.	TRBV12-3/TRBV12-4	TRBJ1-2	.	TGTGCCAGCAGTTTTGAGCTGTATGGCTACACCTTC	CASSFELYGYTF
TRBD1	TRBV11-2	TRBJ1-5	once	TGTGCCAGCAGCTTATTACTTGGGTGGGACAGGTCAGCGCCCCAGCATTTT	CASSLLLGWDRSAPQHF
.	TRBV5-1	TRBJ1-4	.	TGCGCCAGCAGCTTGGGGCGGGGATCCGCAACTAATGAAAAACTGTTTTTT	CASSLGRGSATNEKLFF
.	TRBV7-2	TRBJ1-1	.	TGTGCCAGCAGCTCGGCTACAGGACGCACTGAAGCTTTCTTT	CASSSATGRTEAFF
.	TRBV12-3/TRBV12-4	TRBJ1-1	few	TGTGCCAGCAGCGGTGAAGACACTGAAGCTTTCTTT	CASSGEDTEAFF
TRBD1	TRBV15	TRBJ2-2	few	TGTGCCACCCGCCGACAGGGTTTGCACACCGGGGAGCTGTTTTTT	CATRRQGLHTGELFF
.	TRBV10-3	TRBJ2-7	.	TGTGCCATCAGTGAGGGAGTTGGACAGTCCTACGAGCAGTACTTC	CAISEGVGQSYEQYF
.	TRBV28	TRBJ2-3	once	TGTGCCAGCGTATCCATAGGGGAGGCAGATACGCAGTATTTT	CASVSIGEADTQYF
.	TRBV19	TRBJ2-6	.	TGTGCCAGTAGTATTGAGGGGGCTGGGGCCAACGTCCTGACTTTC	CASSIEGAGANVLTF
.	TRBV11-3	TRBJ1-5	.	TGTGCCAGCAGCTTAGATAGGCTGGGAGGGGGGGTAAACCCCCAGCATTTT	CASSLDRLGGGVNPQHF
.	TRBV23-1	TRBJ1-1	.	TGCGCCAGCAGTCAATCACAGGGTTGGAACACTGAAGCTTTCTTT	CASSQSQGWNTEAFF
.	TRBV11-1	TRBJ2-1	.	TGTGCCAGCAGCTCTCACTCCGGTGTGCTTCCCAATGAGCAGTTCTTC	CASSSHSGVLPNEQFF
.	TRBV7-3	TRBJ2-3	.	TGTGCCAGCAGCCTACGAAGGGGCGCAGATACGCAGTATTTT	CASSLRRGADTQYF
.	TRBV6-2/TRBV6-3	TRBJ1-1	.	TGTGCCAGCAGTTCGCAGGAGGGTATCGCTGAAGCTTTCTTT	CASSSQEGIAEAFF
.	TRBV24-1	TRBJ2-7	.	TGTGCCACCCCAGGGGTAGTCTACGAGCAGTACTTC	CATPGVVYEQYF
TRBD1	TRBV7-6	TRBJ2-7	.	TGTGCCAGCAGTTCCTCGGACAGGAGCTCCTACGAGCAGTACTTC	CASSSSDRSSYEQYF
.	TRBV9	TRBJ1-1	.	TGTGCCAGCAGCCCCCAAGGGGGGGTCATGAACACTGAAGCTTTCTTT	CASSPQGGVMNTEAFF
.	TRBV27	TRBJ1-2	.	TGTGCCAGCAAACTCACGGGTCACGGCTACACCTTC	CASKLTGHGYTF
TRBD1	TRBV3-1/TRBV3-2	TRBJ1-2	once	TGTGCCAGCAGCCAATCGGGCGGGACAGGGGGATTCTATGGCTACACCTTC	CASSQSGGTGGFYGYTF
TRBD1	TRBV6-5	TRBJ1-1	.	TGTGCCAGTAAGGACAGGGGAGGAAAGAGAGCTTTCTTT	CASKDRGGKRAFF
.	TRBV7-2	TRBJ1-3	.	TGTGCCAGCAGCTCCCGGGGGGCGGGGGGAAACACCATATATTTT	CASSSRGAGGNTIYF
TRBD1	TRBV6-5	TRBJ1-2	.	TGTGCCAGCAGCCCCCGACAGGGGGACTATGGCTACACCTTC	CASSPRQGDYGYTF
TRBD1	TRBV7-9	TRBJ1-1	.	TGTGCCAGCAGCTTAAGACAGGGGGCCACTGAAGCTTTCTTT	CASSLRQGATEAFF
TRBD1	TRBV27	TRBJ2-7	.	TGTGCCAGCAGAGCCGGGACAGGGAGATCCTACGAGCAGTACTTC	CASRAGTGRSYEQYF
.	TRBV2	TRBJ2-5	.	TGTGCCAGCAGTGAGTCAGGGGAAATGGAGACCCAGTACTTC	CASSESGEMETQYF
TRBD1	TRBV15	TRBJ1-2	.	TGTGCCACCAGCAGAGCACAGGGGCTCGACTATGGCTACACCTTC	CATSRAQGLDYGYTF
TRBD1	TRBV11-2	TRBJ2-7	.	TGTGCCAGCGGGACAGGATCCACCTACGAGCAGTACTTC	CASGTGSTYEQYF
TRBD1	TRBV28	TRBJ2-4	.	TGTGCCAGCAGTAAACAGGGGCTATTAGCCAAAAACATTCAGTACTTC	CASSKQGLLAKNIQYF
TRBD1	TRBV6-5	TRBJ1-2	.	TGTGCCAGCAGTCGACAGGGACTTAATGGCTACACCTTC	CASSRQGLNGYTF
TRBD1	TRBV11-3	TRBJ2-2	.	TGTGCCAGCAGCTTAGATAGGACAGGGGAAGCCGGGGAGCTGTTTTTT	CASSLDRTGEAGELFF
.	TRBV13	TRBJ1-2	.	TGTGCCAGCAGCTTAGGGGGAGGCTATGGCTACACCTTC	CASSLGGGYGYTF
.	TRBV11-2	TRBJ1-1	once	TGTGCCAGCACCCTCCCCAGGTTGGGTAACACTGAAGCTTTCTTT	CASTLPRLGNTEAFF
TRBD1	TRBV3-1/TRBV3-2	TRBJ1-2	.	TGTGCCAGCAGCCGTAGGGGACAGGGCCATGGCTACACCTTC	CASSRRGQGHGYTF
TRBD1	TRBV7-8	TRBJ2-7	.	TGTGCCAGCCGAAGCCGGGACAGCAAAACCTACGAGCAGTACTTC	CASRSRDSKTYEQYF